This T cell receptor beta chain appears in the sequencing data of a study of identical twins. There are a few counts of this clonotype. Antigen specificity is unknown. This CDR3 spans 14 amino acids. Looked up from germline, CDR1 is SGHRS and CDR2 is YFSETQ. Trimming left V 4 bases short and J 6 bases short, with 17 bases between. TCRdb fed the 5' RACE reads into MiXCR, producing one record per CDR3 protein. The table has fewer than 500,000 distinct CDR3 sequences, 24% seen once; the top ten hold just under 3%. The study's findings and limits: Modelling underestimated the level of out-of-frame TCR alpha sharing observed in monozygotic twins.

These records were also assigned to another study, of T cells expressing NK-cell markers. That source reports: Restricting sorting to alpha-beta TCR T cells was achieved in several experiments by an anti-gamma-delta TCR antibody.

The sample taken for sequencing was CD4+ T cells sorted from blood. This receptor was taken from a young woman in good health. The rearrangement uses TRBV5-1 and TRBJ2-7; the D gene could be TRBD1 or TRBD2 (6 bases each). The CDR3 protein is CASSPRGRGSEQYF. For the CDR3, the DNA is TGCGCCAGCAGCCCGCGGGGCAGGGGTAGCGAGCAGTACTTC.